The source of this T cell receptor (beta chain) is a study of T-cell reconstitution after alpha-beta-depleted transplantation in children (dated by TCRdb to the mid-2010s). General notes on the study: T-cell immune reconstitution after TCRalphabeta/CD19-depleted allogeneic hematopoietic cell transplantation in children was quantitatively tracked in the study by means of TCR repertoire profiling.

Including cysteine and phenylalanine, the CDR3 has 16 amino acids. Of all the DNA, just the CDR3 is kept, 48 bases in frame from base 1. Trimming accounts for 0 bases at V and 4 bases at J, while the number of junction bases matched to no gene is 8. The germline V gene (reference sequence) yields DFQATT for CDR1 and SNEGSKA for CDR2. This clonotype was seen at least ten times. What antigen it recognizes has not been identified. No much larger clone is present one base from it, and per-base qualities are unavailable. Library preparation used PCR. Data came from an Illumina HiSeq 2500. Molecular barcoding was employed in the preparation of TCR libraries, with unique molecular identifiers being used to normalize TCRbeta repertoire quantification. TCRdb trimmed the raw reads at Q25, called clones with MiXCR and kept productive beta chains. Rows with a matching CDR3 protein are joined into one entry that keeps the most common DNA and genes. The table for this sample lists roughly 500,000 distinct CDR3 sequences; approximately 12% of them were counted only once. About 6% of the sample is taken by the ten largest.

The sequenced sample was PBMCs from the stem cell graft donor, obtained from the stem cell graft. This clonotype was sampled from a human donor who donated a stem cell graft to a child with combined immunodeficiency. The chain is encoded by TRBV20-1 joined to TRBJ2-3; TRBD2 agrees with 9 junctional bases. The CDR3 is CSARDLTSGYPDTQYF. The DNA sequence is as follows: TGCAGTGCTAGAGATTTGACTAGCGGTTACCCAGATACGCAGTATTTT.